The 20 T cell receptor beta chains below were found in one sample sequenced in a study of T cells in localized non-small cell lung cancer (dated by TCRdb to 2020 to 2021). Receptor amplification or capture employed the immunoSEQ multiplex PCR assay. TCRdb re-hosts the immuneACCESS table, in-frame sequences only. Its copies lack some clones; in the studies checked, an unresolved V gene accounts for under half of them, and the cause for the rest is not known. The sample includes roughly 25,000 clones, with roughly four fifths observed a single time. The biggest ten clones account for 4.8% of the sample. Material: PBMCs, obtained before any cancer treatment. These TCRs come from a man aged 40 to 75 with stage II lung adenocarcinoma.

The rearrangement uses TRBV4-3 and TRBJ1-2; D is possibly TRBD1 (5 bases). The ends were cut back, 1 base at V and 7 bases at J, with 13 bases in the middle. The CDR3 extends over 14 amino acids. Germline V gives CDR1 LGHNA, CDR2 YSLEER. The CDR3 coding sequence is TGCGCCAGCAGCCAAGGGGTCAGGGACGGTGGCTACACCTTC. It specifies CASSQGVRDGGYTF.

This clone was seen just once. V and J are TRBV6-1 and TRBJ1-4; no clear D. V was shortened by 4 bases and J by 6 bases, with 15 bases between the two germline ends. This CDR3 is 15 amino acids long. From germline, CDR1 is MNHNS and CDR2 SASEGT. CDR3 amino acids: CASSGWLLGYEKLFF. The CDR3 coding sequence is TGTGCCAGCAGTGGGTGGCTCTTAGGGTATGAAAAACTGTTTTTT.

This chain joins TRBV16 and TRBJ1-1; D is perhaps TRBD1 (6 bases). The CDR3 spans 16 residues. Germline CDR1 and CDR2: KGHSY and FQNENV. V was trimmed by 4 bases and J by 1 base, leaving 16 bases between them. The CDR3 reads CASSRQRGVPNTEAFF. CDR3 sequence (DNA): TGTGCCAGCAGCCGCCAAAGGGGGGTCCCGAACACTGAAGCTTTCTTT.

V gene TRBV7-3 combines with J gene TRBJ2-3; 8 nucleotides align to TRBD1. Germline trimming cut 4 bases from V and 1 base from J; bases unmatched to any gene: 4. There are 15 residues in the CDR3. Looked up from germline, CDR1 is SGHTA and CDR2 is FQGTGA. The CDR3, as DNA: TGTGCCAGCAGCTCGCAGGGGGCTGGCACAGATACGCAGTATTTT. Its translation is CASSSQGAGTDTQYF.

In its sample, this clone was seen a few times. The J gene is TRBJ2-3, the V gene TRBV10-3, with D perhaps matching TRBD1 (5 bases). The CDR3 covers 13 residues. The germline V gene has CDR1 ENHRY and CDR2 SYGVKD. Trimming took off 3 bases at V and 3 bases at J, with 7 bases between the two ends. This CDR3 reads CAISDRQTDTQYF. CDR3 bases: TGTGCCATCAGTGACCGACAGACAGATACGCAGTATTTT.

The V call is TRBV6-5, the J call TRBJ1-1; 7 bases are a match to TRBD1. The CDR3 covers 15 residues. Germline-derived CDR1 and CDR2 are MNHEY and SVGAGI. V was clipped by 4 bases and J by 1 base; unmatched bases: 6. The CDR3 coding sequence is TGTGCCAGCAGTTTCGCGGGACAGTCGAACACTGAAGCTTTCTTT. Translated, it gives CASSFAGQSNTEAFF.

The chain links TRBV15 to TRBJ1-6, with a tentative D call TRBD1 (5 bases). The germline V and J ends were trimmed by 1 base and 12 bases, with 10 bases remaining between them. Germline values: CDR1 LNHNV, CDR2 YYDKDF (reference sequence). CDR3 size: 13 residues. CDR3 amino acids: CATSRGEGVPLHF. CDR3 DNA sequence: TGTGCCACCAGCAGAGGAGAAGGGGTACCCCTCCACTTT.

The rearrangement links TRBV7-3 to TRBJ2-1; D might be TRBD1 (5 bases). CDR1 is SGHTA and CDR2 is FQGTGA in the germline V gene. V lost 5 bases and J lost 5, with 16 bases in between. The CDR3 is 15 amino acids. CDR3 nucleotides: TGTGCCAGCAGCCAGACAGCCGTGCTGAACAATGAGCAGTTCTTC. Amino acid sequence: CASSQTAVLNNEQFF.

The chain carries TRBV6-5 and TRBJ1-5; the D is unclear. The CDR3 totals 13 residues. The V and J ends lost 5 bases and 4 bases respectively, with 9 bases between them. CDR1 MNHEY and CDR2 SVGAGI come from the germline V gene. CDR3 in amino acids: CASSNKENQPQHF. DNA of the CDR3: TGTGCCAGCAGTAACAAGGAGAATCAGCCCCAGCATTTT.

The chain recombines TRBV9 with TRBJ1-3; D possibly corresponds to TRBD1 (5 bases). The CDR3 is made up of 15 amino acids. The V end was cut by 3 bases, the J end by 4 bases, with 14 bases between. CDR1 is SGDLS and CDR2 is YYNGEE in the germline V gene. CDR3 DNA sequence: TGTGCCAGCAGCGATTCAGGGTTTATAGGAAACACCATATATTTT. Translation: CASSDSGFIGNTIYF.

The chain combines TRBV5-1 with TRBJ1-2, with TRBD1 identical over 7 bases. CDR3 size: 15 residues. The junction had 5 bases not matched to a gene; V was cut back by 1 base and J by 2 bases. The germline gives CDR1 SGHRS, CDR2 YFSETQ. Here the CDR3 reads CASSLTGTANYGYTF. DNA for the CDR3: TGCGCCAGCAGCTTGACCGGGACAGCCAACTATGGCTACACCTTC.

The genes are TRBV7-9 and TRBJ2-5; 10 positions agree with TRBD2. CDR1 and CDR2 from the germline V gene are SEHNR and FQNEAQ (reference sequence). The CDR3 length is 14 residues. V was clipped by 6 bases and J by 5 bases; unmatched bases: 6. DNA of the CDR3: TGTGCCAGCAGTGTAGCGGGGGGCGCGGAGACCCAGTACTTC. This sequence encodes CASSVAGGAETQYF.

This chain links TRBV6-6 with TRBJ1-1; D remains ambiguous. There are 14 residues in the CDR3. Per the germline V gene, CDR1 is MNHNY and CDR2 is SVGAGI (reference sequence). The V end was cut by 5 bases, the J end by 4 bases, with 14 bases between. As DNA, the CDR3 is TGTGCCAGCAGTGTAGGACCCTGGCCCACTGAAGCTTTCTTT. Translated, it gives CASSVGPWPTEAFF.

DNA of the CDR3: TGTGCCAGCAGCTTAGAAAGTGGCTACACCTTC. As protein: CASSLESGYTF. The chain couples TRBV7-8 to TRBJ1-2; D not resolved. V was trimmed by 1 base and J by 7 bases, leaving 4 bases between them. The CDR3 is 11 residues long. The V gene's germline CDR1 is SGHVS and CDR2 FQNEAQ.

This chain links TRBV4-1 with TRBJ2-3, with D perhaps TRBD2 (5 bases). Per the germline V gene, CDR1 is MGHRA and CDR2 is YSYEKL. The V end was cut by 1 base, the J end by 3 bases, with 14 bases between. The length of the CDR3 is 16 residues. This CDR3 is CASSQVTTGSTDTQYF. The CDR3 DNA reads as TGCGCCAGCAGCCAAGTCACGACGGGGTCAACAGATACGCAGTATTTT.

By sample fraction, this clone is medium-sized. The genes are TRBV19 and TRBJ1-1; D gene unclear. The CDR3 is made up of 13 amino acids. The V end lost 6 bases, the J end lost 2 bases, and 10 bases lay between the germline ends. CDR1 and CDR2 (germline): LNHDA, SQIVND (reference sequence). The CDR3 DNA sequence: TGTGCCAGTAGCTTGGGGAAAAACACTGAAGCTTTCTTT. Its translation: CASSLGKNTEAFF.

V gene TRBV5-1 combines with J gene TRBJ1-1, with D tentatively TRBD1 (6 bases). The CDR3 has 15 residues. The V end lost 2 bases, the J end lost 1 base, and 12 bases lay between the germline ends. The germline V gene has CDR1 SGHRS and CDR2 YFSETQ. CDR3 DNA: TGCGCCAGCAGCTTCGGGGGGCTTGGGAACACTGAAGCTTTCTTT. Translated, it gives CASSFGGLGNTEAFF.

This chain uses TRBV19 with TRBJ1-2; D might be TRBD1 (5 bases). CDR1 and CDR2 (germline): LNHDA, SQIVND (reference sequence). V was shortened by 7 bases and J by 8 bases, with 29 bases between the two germline ends. The CDR3 contains 17 residues. The CDR3: CASKLGEISTVFEGYTF. CDR3 nucleotides: TGTGCCAGTAAATTAGGAGAAATATCGACAGTCTTTGAGGGCTACACCTTC.

This chain joins TRBV7-9 and TRBJ2-7, with D perhaps TRBD2 (6 bases). The V end was cut by 7 bases, the J end by 0 bases, with 16 bases between. Germline V gene data show CDR1 as SEHNR and CDR2 as FQNEAQ (reference sequence). The CDR3 is 15 residues long. The CDR3 nucleotides read TGTGCCAGCACCTTGCGTAGCGGCCCCTCCTACGAGCAGTACTTC. Translating it yields CASTLRSGPSYEQYF.

Written as DNA, the CDR3 is TGTGCCAGCAACCTAGCGGGAGTAGGGTTCCGAACAGATACGCAGTATTTT. Protein: CASNLAGVGFRTDTQYF. The rearrangement uses TRBV2 and TRBJ2-3, with TRBD2 matching 10 bases. From germline, CDR1 is SNHLY and CDR2 FYNNEI. The CDR3 sequence is 17 residues long. V lost 7 bases, J lost 3 bases, and 13 bases stayed unmatched.